The sequence of this T cell receptor (beta chain) was determined in a study of OX40 agonist ivuxolimab in advanced cancers. As for the study in general: Ivuxolimab doses were 0.01, 0.1, 0.3, 1.5, 3 or 10 mg/kg every 2 weeks.

With autoimmune disease history or systemic immunosuppression, patients were excluded. Germline lookup yields CDR1 MNHNS and CDR2 SASEGT. The CDR3 sequence is 15 residues long. Trimming pared 0 bases from V and 0 bases from J, leaving 6 bases between. Assay: immunoSEQ multiplex PCR; the TCRdb copy retains only in-frame clones and omits some. This table holds roughly 100,000 clones, 85% to 95% found once. The TCR comes from an adult with an advanced solid tumor such as melanoma, head and neck, liver or kidney cancer. The material was CD4+ or CD8+ T cells sorted from blood, obtained in a trial of the OX40 agonist ivuxolimab. The V gene is TRBV6-1, the J gene TRBJ1-3; D ambiguous. In DNA form, the CDR3 reads TGTGCCAGCAGTGAAGCCCGGTACTCTGGAAACACCATATATTTT. It codes for CASSEARYSGNTIYF.